This T cell receptor beta chain was sequenced for a study of esophageal squamous cell carcinoma under preoperative chemotherapy. MiXCR, applied by TCRdb to the PCR reads, yields one record per CDR3 protein. The data contain tens of thousands of distinct CDR3 sequences, about half of them singletons. As to time point: before preoperative PTX-NDP chemotherapy. The sample was acquired from a patient given preoperative chemotherapy. The origin of this receptor is a human donor with esophageal squamous cell carcinoma. The donor label of this sample is uncertain.

For the CDR3, the DNA is TGTGCCAGCAGCACGGGACAGAGCACAGATACGCAGTATTTT. This gives the protein CASSTGQSTDTQYF. The chain is built from TRBV7-6 and TRBJ2-3, with 7 bases identical to TRBD1. The germline V gene encodes CDR1 SGHVS and CDR2 FNYEAQ. The CDR3 sequence is 14 residues long. V shed 5 bases, J shed 0 bases, and the junction held 2 bases outside the gene matches.